This TCR beta chain was observed in a study of radiotherapy plus CTLA-4 blockade in lung cancer. Germline V gives CDR1 LNHDA, CDR2 SQIVND (reference sequence). V was cut by 7 bases and J by 8 bases, with 20 bases left in between. CDR3 length: 14 residues. Measured with immunoSEQ multiplex PCR; TCRdb has only the in-frame clones, and not every one. The sample consists of roughly 100,000 clones, roughly four fifths of them appearing once. The specimen comprised peripheral blood, sampled from a patient treated with radiotherapy plus ipilimumab. This TCR was sampled from a human donor with non-small cell lung cancer that progressed on radiotherapy plus ipilimumab. The V gene is TRBV19, the J gene TRBJ1-1; D is perhaps TRBD1 (6 bases). DNA of the CDR3: TGTGCCAGTAATTGGGGAGGGGGAATCACCGAAGCTTTCTTT. Amino acids: CASNWGGGITEAFF.